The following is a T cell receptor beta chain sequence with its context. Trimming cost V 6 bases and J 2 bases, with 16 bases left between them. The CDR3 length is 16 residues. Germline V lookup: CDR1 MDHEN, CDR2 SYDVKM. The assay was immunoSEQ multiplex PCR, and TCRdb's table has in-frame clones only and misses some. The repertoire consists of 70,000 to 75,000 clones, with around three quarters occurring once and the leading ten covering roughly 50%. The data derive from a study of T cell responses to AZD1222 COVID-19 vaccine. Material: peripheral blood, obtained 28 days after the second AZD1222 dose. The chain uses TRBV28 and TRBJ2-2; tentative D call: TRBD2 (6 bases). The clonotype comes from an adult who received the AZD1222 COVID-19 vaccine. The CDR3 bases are TGTGCCAGCAGCCGGGTGGGAGGCAGAAACACCGGGGAGCTGTTTTTT. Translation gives CASSRVGGRNTGELFF. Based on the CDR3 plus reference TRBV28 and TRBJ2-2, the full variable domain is DVKVTQSSRYLVKRTGEKVFLECVQDMDHENMFWYRQDPGLGLRLIYFSYDVKMKEKGDIPEGYSVSREKKERFSLILESASTNQTSMYLCASSRVGGRNTGELFFGEGSRLTVL.